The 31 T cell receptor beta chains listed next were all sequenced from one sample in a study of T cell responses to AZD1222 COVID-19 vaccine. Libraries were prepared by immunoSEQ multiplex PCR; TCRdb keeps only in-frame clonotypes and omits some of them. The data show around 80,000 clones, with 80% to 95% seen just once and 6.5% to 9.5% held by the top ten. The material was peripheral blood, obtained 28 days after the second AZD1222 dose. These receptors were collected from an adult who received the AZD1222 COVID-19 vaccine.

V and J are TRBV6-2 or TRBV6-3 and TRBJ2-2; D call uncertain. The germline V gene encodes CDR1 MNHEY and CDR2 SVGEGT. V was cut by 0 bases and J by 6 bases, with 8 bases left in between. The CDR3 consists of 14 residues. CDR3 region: CASSYSMMSGELFF. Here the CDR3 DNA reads TGTGCCAGCAGTTACTCGATGATGTCCGGGGAGCTGTTTTTT.

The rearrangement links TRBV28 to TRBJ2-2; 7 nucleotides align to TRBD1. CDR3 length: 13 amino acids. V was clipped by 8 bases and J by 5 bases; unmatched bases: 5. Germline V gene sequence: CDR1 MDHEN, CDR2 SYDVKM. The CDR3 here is CASPPTGTGELFF. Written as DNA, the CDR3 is TGTGCCAGCCCCCCGACAGGGACCGGGGAGCTGTTTTTT.

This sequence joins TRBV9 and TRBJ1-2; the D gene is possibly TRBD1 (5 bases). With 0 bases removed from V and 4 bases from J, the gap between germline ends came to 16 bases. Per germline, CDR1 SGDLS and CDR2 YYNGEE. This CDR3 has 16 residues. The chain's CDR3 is CASSVATAGLGYGYTF. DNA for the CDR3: TGTGCCAGCAGCGTAGCTACGGCGGGACTAGGCTATGGCTACACCTTC.

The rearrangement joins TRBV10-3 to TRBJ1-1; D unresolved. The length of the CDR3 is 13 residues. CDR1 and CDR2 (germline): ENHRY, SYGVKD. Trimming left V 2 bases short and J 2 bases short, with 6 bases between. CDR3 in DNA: TGTGCCATCAGTGAGGGGCCTAACACTGAAGCTTTCTTT. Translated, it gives CAISEGPNTEAFF.

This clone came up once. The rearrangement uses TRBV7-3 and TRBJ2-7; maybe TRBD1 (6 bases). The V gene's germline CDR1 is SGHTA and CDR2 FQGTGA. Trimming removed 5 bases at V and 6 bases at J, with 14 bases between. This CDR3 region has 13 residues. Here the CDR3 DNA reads TGTGCCAGCAGCGCCGACAGGTTTGGCGAGCAGTACTTC. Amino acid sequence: CASSADRFGEQYF.

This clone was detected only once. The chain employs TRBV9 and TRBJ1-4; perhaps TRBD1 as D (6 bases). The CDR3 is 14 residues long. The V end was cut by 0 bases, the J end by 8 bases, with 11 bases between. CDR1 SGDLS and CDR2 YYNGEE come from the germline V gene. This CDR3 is CASSVVPGAEKLFF. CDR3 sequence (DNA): TGTGCCAGCAGCGTAGTCCCAGGGGCCGAAAAACTGTTTTTT.

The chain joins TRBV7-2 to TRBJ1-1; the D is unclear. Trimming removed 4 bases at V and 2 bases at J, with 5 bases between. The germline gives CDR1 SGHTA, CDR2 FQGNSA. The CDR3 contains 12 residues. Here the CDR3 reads CASSYINTEAFF. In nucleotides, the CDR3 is TGTGCCAGCAGCTACATAAACACTGAAGCTTTCTTT.

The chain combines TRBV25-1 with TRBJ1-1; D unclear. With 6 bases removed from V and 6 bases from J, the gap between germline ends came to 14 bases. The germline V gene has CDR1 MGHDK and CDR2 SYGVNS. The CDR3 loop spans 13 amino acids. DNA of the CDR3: TGTGCCAGCAGATCCGGGGTTAGCTCTGAAGCTTTCTTT. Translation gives CASRSGVSSEAFF.

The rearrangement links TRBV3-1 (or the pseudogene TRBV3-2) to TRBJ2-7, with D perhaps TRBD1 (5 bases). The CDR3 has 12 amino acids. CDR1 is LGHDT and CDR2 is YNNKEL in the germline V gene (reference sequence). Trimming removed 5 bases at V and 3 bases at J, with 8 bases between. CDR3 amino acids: CASSLQDYEQYF. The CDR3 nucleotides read TGTGCCAGCAGCTTACAGGACTACGAGCAGTACTTC.

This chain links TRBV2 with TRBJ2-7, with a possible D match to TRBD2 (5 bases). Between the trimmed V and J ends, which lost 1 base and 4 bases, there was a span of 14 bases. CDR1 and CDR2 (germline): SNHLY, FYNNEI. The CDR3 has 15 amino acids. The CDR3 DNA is TGTGCCAGCAGTGAAGGAGGTAGCGCCATTTACGAGCAGTACTTC. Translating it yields CASSEGGSAIYEQYF.

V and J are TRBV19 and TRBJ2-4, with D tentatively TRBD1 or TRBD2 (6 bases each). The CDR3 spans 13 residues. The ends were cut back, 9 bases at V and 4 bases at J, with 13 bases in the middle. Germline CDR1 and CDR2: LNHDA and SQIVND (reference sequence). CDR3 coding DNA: TGTGCCAGCGGCGGGACACCTAAAAACATTCAGTACTTC. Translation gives CASGGTPKNIQYF.

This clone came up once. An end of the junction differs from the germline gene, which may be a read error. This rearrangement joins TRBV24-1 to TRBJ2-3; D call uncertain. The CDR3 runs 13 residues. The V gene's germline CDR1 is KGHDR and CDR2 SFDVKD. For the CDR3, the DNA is TGTGCCACCAGTGATTTCGGCACCGATACGCAGTATTTT. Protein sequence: CATSDFGTDTQYF.

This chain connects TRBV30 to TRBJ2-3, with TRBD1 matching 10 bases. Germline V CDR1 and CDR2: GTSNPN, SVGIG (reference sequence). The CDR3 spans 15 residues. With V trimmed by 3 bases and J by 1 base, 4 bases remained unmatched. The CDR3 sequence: CAWSLTGGGTDTQYF. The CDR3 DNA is TGTGCCTGGAGCCTGACAGGGGGCGGCACAGATACGCAGTATTTT.

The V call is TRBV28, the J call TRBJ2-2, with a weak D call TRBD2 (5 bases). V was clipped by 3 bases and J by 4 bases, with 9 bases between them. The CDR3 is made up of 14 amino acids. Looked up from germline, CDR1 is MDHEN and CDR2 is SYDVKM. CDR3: CASSFGVTTGELFF. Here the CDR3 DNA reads TGTGCCAGCAGTTTCGGGGTTACCACCGGGGAGCTGTTTTTT. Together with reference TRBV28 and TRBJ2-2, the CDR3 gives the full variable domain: DVKVTQSSRYLVKRTGEKVFLECVQDMDHENMFWYRQDPGLGLRLIYFSYDVKMKEKGDIPEGYSVSREKKERFSLILESASTNQTSMYLCASSFGVTTGELFFGEGSRLTVL.

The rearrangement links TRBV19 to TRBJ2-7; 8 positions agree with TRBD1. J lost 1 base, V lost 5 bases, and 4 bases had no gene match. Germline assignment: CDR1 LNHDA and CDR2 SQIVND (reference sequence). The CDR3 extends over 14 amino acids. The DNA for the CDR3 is TGTGCCAGTAGTGTGGGACAGGCTTCCTACGAGCAGTACTTC. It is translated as CASSVGQASYEQYF.

The CDR3 DNA is TGTGCCAGCAGCGTAGTCCTCGACAGCTCTAGCACAGATACGCAGTATTTT. Translated, it gives CASSVVLDSSSTDTQYF. This sequence joins TRBV9 and TRBJ2-3; a weak D match, TRBD1 (5 bases). This CDR3 has 17 amino acids. Trimming removed 0 bases from V and 0 bases from J, with 14 bases in between. The V gene's germline CDR1 is SGDLS and CDR2 YYNGEE.

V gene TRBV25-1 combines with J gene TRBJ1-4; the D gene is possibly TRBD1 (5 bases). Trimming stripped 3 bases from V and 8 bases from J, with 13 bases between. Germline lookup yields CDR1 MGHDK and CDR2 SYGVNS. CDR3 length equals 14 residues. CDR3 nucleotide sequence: TGTGCCAGCAGTGAGGGGGGTTGGGGGGAAAAACTGTTTTTT. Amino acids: CASSEGGWGEKLFF.

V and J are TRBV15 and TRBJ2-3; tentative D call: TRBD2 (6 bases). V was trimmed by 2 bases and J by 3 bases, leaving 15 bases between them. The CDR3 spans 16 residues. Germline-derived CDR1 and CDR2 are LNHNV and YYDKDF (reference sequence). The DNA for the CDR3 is TGTGCCACCAGCAGATCGGGATTAGGAGGGACAGATACGCAGTATTTT. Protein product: CATSRSGLGGTDTQYF.

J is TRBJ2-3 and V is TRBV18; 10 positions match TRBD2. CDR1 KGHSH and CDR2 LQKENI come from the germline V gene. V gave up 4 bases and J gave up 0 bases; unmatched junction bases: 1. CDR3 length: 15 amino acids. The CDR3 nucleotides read TGTGCCAGCTCACGGACTAGCGGTAGCACAGATACGCAGTATTTT. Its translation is CASSRTSGSTDTQYF.

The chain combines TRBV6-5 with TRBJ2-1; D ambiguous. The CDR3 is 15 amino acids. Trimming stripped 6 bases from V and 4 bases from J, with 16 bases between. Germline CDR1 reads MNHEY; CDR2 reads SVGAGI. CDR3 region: CASSPQAYPYNEQFF. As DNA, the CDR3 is TGTGCCAGCAGCCCGCAGGCCTACCCTTACAATGAGCAGTTCTTC.

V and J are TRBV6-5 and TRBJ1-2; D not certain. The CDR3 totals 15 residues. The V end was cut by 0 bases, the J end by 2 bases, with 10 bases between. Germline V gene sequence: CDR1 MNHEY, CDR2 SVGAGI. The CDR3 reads CASSYSTGSNYGYTF. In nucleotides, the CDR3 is TGTGCCAGCAGTTACTCGACCGGATCGAACTATGGCTACACCTTC.

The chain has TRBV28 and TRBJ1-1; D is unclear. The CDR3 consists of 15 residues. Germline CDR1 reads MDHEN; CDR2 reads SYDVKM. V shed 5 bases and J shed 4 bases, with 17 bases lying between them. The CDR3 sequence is CASSPPAGMGTEAFF. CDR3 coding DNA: TGTGCCAGCAGTCCCCCAGCCGGGATGGGCACTGAAGCTTTCTTT.

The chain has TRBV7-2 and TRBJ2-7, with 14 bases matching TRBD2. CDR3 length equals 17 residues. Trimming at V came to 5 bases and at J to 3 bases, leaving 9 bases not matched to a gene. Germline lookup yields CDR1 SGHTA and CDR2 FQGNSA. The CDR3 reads CASSPRLAGGGVYEQYF. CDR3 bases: TGTGCCAGCAGCCCCCGACTAGCGGGAGGGGGGGTCTACGAGCAGTACTTC.

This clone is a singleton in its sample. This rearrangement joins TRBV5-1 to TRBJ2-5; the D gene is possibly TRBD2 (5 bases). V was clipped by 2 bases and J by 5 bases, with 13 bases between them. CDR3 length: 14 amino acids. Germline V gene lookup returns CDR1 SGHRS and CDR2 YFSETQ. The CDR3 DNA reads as TGCGCCAGCAGCTTTGGAGGTAGGAGGGAGACCCAGTACTTC. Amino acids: CASSFGGRRETQYF. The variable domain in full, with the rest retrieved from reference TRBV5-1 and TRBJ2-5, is KAGVTQTPRYLIKTRGQQVTLSCSPISGHRSVSWYQQTPGQGLQFLFEYFSETQRNKGNFPGRFSGRQFSNSRSEMNVSTLELGDSALYLCASSFGGRRETQYFGPGTRLLVL.

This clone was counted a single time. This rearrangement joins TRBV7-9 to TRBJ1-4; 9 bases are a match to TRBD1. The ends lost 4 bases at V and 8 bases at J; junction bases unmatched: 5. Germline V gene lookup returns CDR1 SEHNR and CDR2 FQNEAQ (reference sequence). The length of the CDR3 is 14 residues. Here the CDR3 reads CASSSGQGSEKLFF. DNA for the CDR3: TGTGCCAGCAGCTCGGGACAGGGAAGCGAAAAACTGTTTTTT.

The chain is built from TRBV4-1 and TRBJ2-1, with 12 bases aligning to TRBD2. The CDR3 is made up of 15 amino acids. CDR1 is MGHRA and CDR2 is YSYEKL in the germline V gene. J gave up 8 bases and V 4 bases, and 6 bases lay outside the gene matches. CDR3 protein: CASSLRLAGADEQFF. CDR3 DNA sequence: TGCGCCAGCAGCCTCCGACTAGCGGGAGCGGATGAGCAGTTCTTC.

Here the CDR3 reads CASSEGGLSSYEQYF. In nucleotides, the CDR3 is TGTGCCAGCAGTGAAGGAGGTTTAAGCTCCTACGAGCAGTACTTC. The chain uses TRBV2 and TRBJ2-7, with D hard to call. The V end was cut by 1 base, the J end by 0 bases, with 10 bases between. The CDR3 contains 15 residues. CDR1 is SNHLY, CDR2 FYNNEI, per germline. Variable domain in full (rest from reference TRBV2 and TRBJ2-7): EPEVTQTPSHQVTQMGQEVILRCVPISNHLYFYWYRQILGQKVEFLVSFYNNEISEKSEIFDDQFSVERPDGSNFTLKIRSTKLEDSAMYFCASSEGGLSSYEQYFGPGTRLTVT.

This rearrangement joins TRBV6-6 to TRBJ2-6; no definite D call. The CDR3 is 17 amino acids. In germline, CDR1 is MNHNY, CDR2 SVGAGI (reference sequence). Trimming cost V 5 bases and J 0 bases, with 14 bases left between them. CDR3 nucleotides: TGTGCCAGCAGTCGAACGACAATTAGCTCTGGGGCCAACGTCCTGACTTTC. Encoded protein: CASSRTTISSGANVLTF.

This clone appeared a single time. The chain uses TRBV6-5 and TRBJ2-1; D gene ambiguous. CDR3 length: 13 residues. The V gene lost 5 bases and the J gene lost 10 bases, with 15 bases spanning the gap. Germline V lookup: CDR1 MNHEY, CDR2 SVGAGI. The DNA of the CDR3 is TGTGCCAGCAGTCCCGACCCCCTAAAGGAGCAGTTCTTC. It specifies CASSPDPLKEQFF.

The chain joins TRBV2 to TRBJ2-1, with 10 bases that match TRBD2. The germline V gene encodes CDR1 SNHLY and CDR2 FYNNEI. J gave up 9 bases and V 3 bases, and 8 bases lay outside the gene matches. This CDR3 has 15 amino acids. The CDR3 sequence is CASSDWVAGGSEQFF. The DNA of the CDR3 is TGTGCCAGCAGTGACTGGGTAGCGGGAGGTAGTGAGCAGTTCTTC.

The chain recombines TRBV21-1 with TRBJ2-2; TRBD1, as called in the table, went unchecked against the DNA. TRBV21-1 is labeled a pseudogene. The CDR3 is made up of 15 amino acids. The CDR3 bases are TGTGCCAGCAGCAAAGGTTCAGAGAACACCGGGGAGCTGTTTTTT. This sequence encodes CASSKGSENTGELFF.